Sequencing of this T cell receptor (beta chain) was carried out in a study of cytomegalovirus exposure and HLA in healthy donors. As concerns this clone: Its antigen is unidentified.

Sequencing used immunoSEQ multiplex PCR; TCRdb keeps in-frame clones, though not all of them. The sample lists 130,000 or so clones, around 92% seen once, with 3% to 3.5% in the top ten. Germline CDR1 SGHRS, CDR2 YFSETQ. Trimming cost V 5 bases and J 3 bases; bases outside gene matches: 10. This CDR3 has 16 amino acids. Study-wide results and limits: The dataset shows that most TCR sequences were rare, while some public TCRs occurred in many donors.

This chain uses TRBV5-1 with TRBJ2-7, with 11 positions matching TRBD2. The specimen sequenced was PBMCs. This sequence originates from a man younger than 45 in good health and CMV-seronegative. The CDR3 DNA follows: TGCGCCAGCAGTCTGGCTACTAGCGGGGGCCTCTACGAGCAGTACTTC. Encoded protein: CASSLATSGGLYEQYF.